This T cell receptor beta chain was identified in a study of blood T cells in healthy people across ages. Study-level findings and limits: CMV status of donors was unknown, possibly confounding expanded clonotype changes.

Details on this clonotype: Its antigen remains unknown.

The germline V gene encodes CDR1 SGHDT and CDR2 YYEEEE. V lost 3 bases to trimming and J lost 0 bases; unmatched junction nucleotides: 2. There are 14 residues in the CDR3. Isolation of PBMCs gave at least 6 million cells per sample. The use of a sample-barcoded 5' primer and a J-beta primer mix characterized a second PCR of about 7 to 12 cycles. Each cDNA molecule was tagged by a template-switch adaptor that had 12 random nucleotides. TCRdb reanalysed the 5' RACE reads using MiXCR and keeps one entry per CDR3 protein. There are about 830,000 distinct CDR3 sequences in the sample; approximately 65% occur only once, and about 30% lies in the top ten.

The sequence derives from a man aged 25 to 45 in good health. The sequencing sample was made of blood. The V gene is TRBV5-6, the J gene TRBJ2-7; TRBD1 matches at 8 bases. The CDR3 here is CASSSQGVSYEQYF. In DNA, the CDR3 is TGTGCCAGCAGCTCACAGGGGGTCTCCTACGAGCAGTACTTC.